This entry features one T cell receptor (beta chain) sequence. Each diabetic donor fulfilled classification criteria for either type 1 or type 2. These data originate in a study of type 1 and type 2 diabetes patients. The germline gives CDR1 SGHTA, CDR2 FQGTGA. Trimming cost V 2 bases and J 9 bases; bases outside gene matches: 6. This CDR3 has 16 amino acids. Amplification started from genomic DNA. Multiplex PCR with 30 forward and 13 reverse primers amplified the TCR beta CDR3. TCRdb redid the calling of the multiplex PCR reads with MiXCR, one entry per CDR3 protein. The sample holds fewer than 300,000 distinct CDR3 sequences, around 50% seen once.

Sequencing input: peripheral blood mononuclear cells (PBMCs). The TCR comes from a man between 18 and 35 years old with type 2 diabetes. V and J are TRBV7-3 and TRBJ2-1; 14 bases are shared with TRBD2. Here the CDR3 reads CASSLDTGLAGVEQFF. In nucleotides, the CDR3 is TGTGCCAGCAGCTTAGACACGGGACTAGCGGGAGTTGAGCAGTTCTTC.